The 18 T cell receptor beta chains below all came from one sample that was sequenced in a study of blood T cell repertoires in COVID-19. Sequencing was performed with immunoSEQ multiplex PCR; in TCRdb, only in-frame clones are kept and a portion is missing. Among 45,000 to 60,000 clones, approximately 80% were seen once, and the ten largest hold roughly 13%. The sequenced material came from peripheral blood. The receptors shown here come from an elderly woman with acute or convalescent COVID-19.

For the CDR3, the DNA is TGTGCCAGCAGCTTGGACTTCTACGAGCAGTACTTC. Amino acid sequence: CASSLDFYEQYF. The chain joins TRBV5-5 to TRBJ2-7; D ambiguous. From germline, CDR1 is SGHKS and CDR2 YYEKEE (reference sequence). This CDR3 is 12 amino acids long. V lost 0 bases and J 3 bases, leaving 4 bases between the germline ends.

V is TRBV2 and J is TRBJ1-2, with TRBD1 identical over 10 bases. The CDR3 extends over 12 amino acids. The germline CDR1 and CDR2 sequences are SNHLY and FYNNEI. The V segment lost 10 bases and the J segment 8 bases; nucleotides outside the gene matches: 7. The chain's CDR3 is CAKAGQGNGYTF. The CDR3 DNA reads TGTGCCAAAGCGGGACAGGGGAACGGCTACACCTTC.

V and J are TRBV6-1 and TRBJ1-2; a weak D match, TRBD1 (6 bases). Trimming took off 3 bases at V and 6 bases at J, with 11 bases between the two ends. Germline CDR1 is MNHNS and CDR2 is SASEGT. This CDR3 contains 13 residues. The CDR3 sequence is CASSDNGQNGYTF. In DNA, the CDR3 is TGTGCCAGCAGTGACAACGGACAGAATGGCTACACCTTC.

The rearrangement links TRBV5-1 to TRBJ2-3; TRBD1 aligns across 9 bases. CDR1 and CDR2 from the germline V gene are SGHRS and YFSETQ. The CDR3 runs 15 residues. The trim removed 2 bases at V and 8 bases at J, leaving 9 bases unmatched. CDR3 loop: CASSLRDRDTITQYF. CDR3 bases: TGCGCCAGCAGCTTACGGGACAGGGATACCATTACGCAGTATTTT.

The V call is TRBV27, the J call TRBJ1-2; TRBD1 is a possible D gene (6 bases). V was pared by 4 bases and J by 2 bases, with 11 bases between. The CDR3 extends over 14 amino acids. CDR1 MNHEY and CDR2 SMNVEV come from the germline V gene (reference sequence). For the CDR3, the DNA is TGTGCCAGCAGTTCCCGGACAGTGAACTATGGCTACACCTTC. It codes for CASSSRTVNYGYTF.

This chain links TRBV2 with TRBJ1-2; 8 positions match TRBD1. The CDR3 sequence is 15 residues long. The germline gives CDR1 SNHLY, CDR2 FYNNEI. The ends lost 6 bases at V and 6 bases at J; junction bases unmatched: 12. The CDR3 is CASRTTGVSLNGYTF. The CDR3 DNA reads TGTGCCAGCAGAACGACAGGGGTCTCTTTAAATGGCTACACCTTC. Together with reference TRBV2 and TRBJ1-2, the CDR3 gives the full variable domain: EPEVTQTPSHQVTQMGQEVILRCVPISNHLYFYWYRQILGQKVEFLVSFYNNEISEKSEIFDDQFSVERPDGSNFTLKIRSTKLEDSAMYFCASRTTGVSLNGYTFGSGTRLTVV.

The chain combines TRBV27 with TRBJ1-2, with a weak D call TRBD1 (6 bases). Germline values: CDR1 MNHEY, CDR2 SMNVEV (reference sequence). V was pared by 5 bases and J by 7 bases, with 14 bases between. This CDR3 has 13 residues. CDR3 nucleotides: TGTGCCAGCAGTCGCCGGGACATGCGTGGCTACACCTTC. Translating gives CASSRRDMRGYTF.

J is TRBJ1-2 and V is TRBV6-5; weak D call: TRBD1 (5 bases). Per the germline V gene, CDR1 is MNHEY and CDR2 is SVGAGI. Trimming pared 6 bases from V and 3 bases from J, leaving 11 bases between. The length of the CDR3 is 13 residues. CDR3 amino acids: CASSNGGDYGYTF. The CDR3 DNA is TGTGCCAGCAGCAATGGGGGGGACTATGGCTACACCTTC.

The V and J genes are TRBV15 and TRBJ1-5; D not certain. This CDR3 region has 15 residues. Germline V CDR1 and CDR2: LNHNV, YYDKDF (reference sequence). V dropped 5 bases and J dropped 4 bases, with 15 bases sitting between them. The CDR3 loop is CATSPPTALNQPQHF. The CDR3 nucleotides are TGTGCCACCAGCCCCCCCACCGCGCTAAATCAGCCCCAGCATTTT. The variable domain in full, completed from reference TRBV15 and TRBJ1-5, reads DAMVIQNPRYQVTQFGKPVTLSCSQTLNHNVMYWYQQKSSQAPKLLFHYYDKDFNNEADTPDNFQSRRPNTSFCFLDIRSPGLGDTAMYLCATSPPTALNQPQHFGDGTRLSIL.

The chain is built from TRBV7-3 and TRBJ2-6; 11 bases line up with TRBD1. CDR1 is SGHTA and CDR2 is FQGTGA in the germline V gene. The CDR3 runs 19 residues. With 4 bases clipped from V and 0 bases from J, the junction kept 8 bases outside the gene matches. In DNA form, the CDR3 reads TGTGCCAGCAGCTCCCCCCGGGACAGGGGGACCTCTGGGGCCAACGTCCTGACTTTC. Translation gives CASSSPRDRGTSGANVLTF.

The V and J genes are TRBV27 and TRBJ1-5; TRBD1 matches 7 bases. The CDR3 runs to 14 residues. V gave up 3 bases and J gave up 6 bases; unmatched junction bases: 5. Germline-derived CDR1 and CDR2 are MNHEY and SMNVEV (reference sequence). This chain's CDR3 is CASSFDRDTQPQHF. The DNA for the CDR3 is TGTGCCAGCAGTTTTGACAGGGATACTCAGCCCCAGCATTTT.

This clone was found once. The chain employs TRBV6-1 and TRBJ2-3; 12 bases fit TRBD2. The CDR3 sequence is 16 residues long. Germline CDR1 and CDR2: MNHNS and SASEGT. Trimming removed 3 bases from V and 6 bases from J; junction bases left unmatched: 7. The CDR3 protein is CASSDQLAGGWDTQYF. The CDR3 region has the DNA TGTGCCAGCAGTGACCAACTAGCGGGGGGTTGGGATACGCAGTATTTT.

The V gene is TRBV9, the J gene TRBJ1-2; D is perhaps TRBD1 (5 bases). Trimming pared 2 bases from V and 4 bases from J, leaving 9 bases between. Germline CDR1 reads SGDLS; CDR2 reads YYNGEE. The CDR3 sequence is 13 residues long. DNA for the CDR3: TGTGCCAGCAGCGTTACGGACACCTATGGCTACACCTTC. It specifies CASSVTDTYGYTF.

This clone was seen a few times. J is TRBJ1-1 and V is TRBV3-1 (or the pseudogene TRBV3-2), with D tentatively TRBD1 (5 bases). In germline, CDR1 is LGHDT, CDR2 YNNKEL (reference sequence). V was pared by 5 bases and J by 1 base, with 8 bases between. The CDR3 has 13 amino acids. CDR3 coding DNA: TGTGCCAGCAGCATAACAGGGAACACTGAAGCTTTCTTT. It encodes CASSITGNTEAFF.

The V call is TRBV7-9, the J call TRBJ2-1; TRBD2 agrees at 8 bases. The CDR3 consists of 11 residues. V dropped 11 bases and J dropped 9; count of bases not matched to a gene: 6. Looked up from germline, CDR1 is SEHNR and CDR2 is FQNEAQ (reference sequence). This chain's CDR3 is CAGQRGSEQFF. The CDR3 DNA reads as TGTGCCGGGCAGCGGGGGAGTGAGCAGTTCTTC.

The chain recombines TRBV15 with TRBJ2-3; possible D gene TRBD2, 5 bases. The length of the CDR3 is 13 residues. V was shortened by 5 bases and J by 6 bases, with 12 bases between the two germline ends. Germline V gene sequence: CDR1 LNHNV, CDR2 YYDKDF (reference sequence). The CDR3 reads CATSRTAPDTQYF. CDR3 nucleotides: TGTGCCACCAGCCGGACTGCCCCGGATACGCAGTATTTT.

This chain uses TRBV24-1 with TRBJ1-1; D may be TRBD1 (6 bases). Per the germline V gene, CDR1 is KGHDR and CDR2 is SFDVKD. With 1 base removed from V and 8 bases from J, the gap between germline ends came to 7 bases. CDR3 length: 12 residues. DNA of the CDR3: TGTGCCACCAGTGATTTTAGGGGGGAAGCTTTCTTT. Its protein is CATSDFRGEAFF.

This chain joins TRBV2 and TRBJ1-1, with D possibly being TRBD1 (6 bases). V was clipped by 9 bases and J by 0 bases, with 8 bases between them. The CDR3 sequence is 12 residues long. From germline, CDR1 is SNHLY and CDR2 FYNNEI. The CDR3 DNA reads as TGTGCCAGAGGACAGCTGAACACTGAAGCTTTCTTT. This codes for CARGQLNTEAFF.